The 26 T cell receptor beta chains in this list originate from one sample, sequenced in a study of vaccination effects on CD4 cells after COVID-19. Antigen specificity for these receptors is unknown. Expansion of antigen-specific CD4+ T cells with viral peptide pools was carried out by the ViraFEST assay before sequencing. Having been cultured for 9 to 11 days, the cells underwent CD4+ T cell isolation. Confirmation by PCR established that the person had SARS-CoV-2 infection between March and December 2020. Data came from immunoSEQ multiplex PCR; TCRdb stores just in-frame clones and leaves some out. The sample comprises roughly 45,000 clones, about 75% of which are singletons, and around 30% rests with the top ten. Sample: CD4+ T cells from PBMCs cultured with a peptide pool, taken before COVID-19 vaccination. All receptors derive from a human donor who had a prior SARS-CoV-2 infection.

The chain combines TRBV7-3 with TRBJ2-2; D unresolved. This CDR3 has 11 amino acids. CDR1 SGHTA and CDR2 FQGTGA come from the germline V gene. V gave up 5 bases and J gave up 6 bases, with 4 bases separating them. In nucleotides, the CDR3 is TGTGCCAGCAGCCTAGCCGGGGAGCTGTTTTTT. Translation gives CASSLAGELFF.

The rearrangement links TRBV2 to TRBJ2-7, with TRBD1 as a possible D gene (5 bases). CDR3 length: 13 amino acids. V was clipped by 3 bases and J by 3 bases, with 9 bases between them. Germline V gene data show CDR1 as SNHLY and CDR2 as FYNNEI. The CDR3 is CASSDADIYEQYF. The CDR3 bases are TGTGCCAGCAGTGACGCGGACATCTACGAGCAGTACTTC.

A few counts support this clone. J is TRBJ1-2 and V is TRBV2; 7 nucleotides agree with TRBD1. V lost 4 bases, J lost 6 bases, and 8 bases stayed unmatched. Germline V CDR1 and CDR2: SNHLY, FYNNEI. The CDR3 is 14 amino acids. CDR3 residues: CASSGRDRLDGYTF. In DNA, the CDR3 is TGTGCCAGCAGTGGTCGGGACAGACTAGATGGCTACACCTTC. The complete variable domain, with remaining parts taken from reference TRBV2 and TRBJ1-2, reads EPEVTQTPSHQVTQMGQEVILRCVPISNHLYFYWYRQILGQKVEFLVSFYNNEISEKSEIFDDQFSVERPDGSNFTLKIRSTKLEDSAMYFCASSGRDRLDGYTFGSGTRLTVV.

For the CDR3, the DNA is TGCAGTGCTATCCGACGCAATGAGCAGTTCTTC. Its translation is CSAIRRNEQFF. The chain employs TRBV20-1 and TRBJ2-1; D gene unclear. Trimming removed 4 bases from V and 6 bases from J, with 7 bases in between. Germline V gene data show CDR1 as DFQATT and CDR2 as SNEGSKA (reference sequence). The CDR3 extends over 11 amino acids.

This clone was recorded a few times. The gene calls are TRBV3-1 (or the pseudogene TRBV3-2) and TRBJ2-3, with TRBD2 matching 8 bases. The J segment lost 0 bases and the V segment lost 0 bases, leaving 8 bases of the junction unmatched. The germline V gene has CDR1 LGHDT and CDR2 YNNKEL (reference sequence). The CDR3 runs 18 residues. The chain's CDR3 is CASSQEGNGGDSTDTQYF. The CDR3 DNA reads as TGTGCCAGCAGCCAAGAAGGCAACGGGGGGGATAGCACAGATACGCAGTATTTT.

This clone was detected only once. The genes are TRBV5-5 and TRBJ1-4; tentatively, D is TRBD1 (6 bases). The CDR3 contains 13 residues. Per the germline V gene, CDR1 is SGHKS and CDR2 is YYEKEE (reference sequence). The germline V and J ends were trimmed by 4 bases and 5 bases, with 9 bases remaining between them. CDR3 DNA: TGTGCCAGCAGCACCGGACAGAATGAAAAACTGTTTTTT. Amino acid sequence: CASSTGQNEKLFF.

The chain employs TRBV7-9 and TRBJ2-3; D unresolved. This CDR3 is built from 14 residues. Trimming took off 3 bases at V and 4 bases at J, with 11 bases between the two ends. Germline loops: CDR1 SEHNR, CDR2 FQNEAQ (reference sequence). The CDR3 DNA is TGTGCCAGCAGCTTCCGCCCCTTAGCAGATACGCAGTATTTT. This encodes CASSFRPLADTQYF.

This chain connects TRBV7-9 to TRBJ1-1; D uncertain. V lost 4 bases and J 4 bases, leaving 4 bases between the germline ends. The CDR3 totals 11 residues. Germline V gene data show CDR1 as SEHNR and CDR2 as FQNEAQ (reference sequence). The CDR3 spells CASSSFTEAFF. CDR3 coding DNA: TGTGCCAGCAGCTCCTTCACTGAAGCTTTCTTT.

The chain links TRBV10-2 to TRBJ1-1; no definite D call. The CDR3 covers 13 residues. From germline, CDR1 is WSHSY and CDR2 SAAADI. Between the trimmed V and J ends, which lost 6 bases and 2 bases, there was a span of 10 bases. This CDR3 reads CASRSQRNTEAFF. The DNA of the CDR3 is TGCGCCAGCAGAAGCCAGAGAAACACTGAAGCTTTCTTT.

The chain joins TRBV10-3 to TRBJ2-5; 8 positions agree with TRBD2. CDR3 length equals 15 residues. Germline assignment: CDR1 ENHRY and CDR2 SYGVKD. Unmatched junction bases numbered 16, after V lost 11 bases and J lost 5 bases. The CDR3 spells CASSGESGSRETQYF. In DNA, the CDR3 is TGTGCCTCCTCCGGGGAAAGCGGGAGTAGGGAGACCCAGTACTTC.

This clone was counted only a few times. The chain recombines TRBV7-6 with TRBJ1-2; TRBD1 matches at 7 bases. Germline trimming cut 3 bases from V and 4 bases from J; bases unmatched to any gene: 2. Germline CDR1 is SGHVS and CDR2 is FNYEAQ. The CDR3 covers 13 residues. The CDR3 DNA reads TGTGCCAGCAGCTTTCCAGGGGGCTATGGCTACACCTTC. It codes for CASSFPGGYGYTF.

The rearrangement links TRBV7-8 to TRBJ2-7; 7 bases map to TRBD2. CDR3 length: 16 residues. CDR1 and CDR2 from the germline V gene are SGHVS and FQNEAQ. V lost 6 bases, J lost 3 bases, and 14 bases stayed unmatched. The CDR3 reads CASRKSYREEYYEQYF. The CDR3 DNA sequence: TGTGCCAGCAGAAAGTCGTACCGGGAGGAATACTACGAGCAGTACTTC.

The chain uses TRBV28 and TRBJ2-5; 7 bases map to TRBD1. V lost 5 bases, J lost 10 bases, and 7 bases stayed unmatched. This CDR3 is built from 12 residues. In germline, CDR1 is MDHEN, CDR2 SYDVKM. The DNA of the CDR3 is TGTGCCAGCAGTCCCCCGGACAGGTACCAGTACTTC. Translated, it gives CASSPPDRYQYF. Variable domain in full (rest from reference TRBV28 and TRBJ2-5): DVKVTQSSRYLVKRTGEKVFLECVQDMDHENMFWYRQDPGLGLRLIYFSYDVKMKEKGDIPEGYSVSREKKERFSLILESASTNQTSMYLCASSPPDRYQYFGPGTRLLVL.

The chain is built from TRBV14 and TRBJ2-1, with TRBD2 as a possible D gene (6 bases). The CDR3 totals 17 residues. CDR1 and CDR2 (germline): SGHDN, FVKESK. The germline V and J ends were trimmed by 1 base and 3 bases, with 16 bases remaining between them. The CDR3 reads CASSQARTAGYYNEQFF. In DNA, the CDR3 is TGTGCCAGCAGCCAAGCACGGACTGCGGGATACTACAATGAGCAGTTCTTC.

This chain joins TRBV29-1 and TRBJ2-5; 7 bases line up with TRBD2. Trimming removed 6 bases from V and 5 bases from J; junction bases left unmatched: 9. CDR1 SQVTM and CDR2 ANQGSEA come from the germline V gene. CDR3 size: 13 residues. CDR3 DNA sequence: TGCAGCGTCGCCCGGACTAGATGGGAGACCCAGTACTTC. This sequence encodes CSVARTRWETQYF.

The genes are TRBV5-1 and TRBJ1-4, with TRBD1 matching 7 bases. The CDR3 has 17 amino acids. V was pared by 0 bases and J by 3 bases, with 8 bases of the junction left unmatched. The V gene's germline CDR1 is SGHRS and CDR2 YFSETQ. The CDR3 DNA is TGCGCCAGCAGCTTGGGAGTGCAGGGGGGAGCTAATGAAAAACTGTTTTTT. This codes for CASSLGVQGGANEKLFF.

This clone was seen only once. The rearrangement links TRBV15 to TRBJ2-1, with 7 bases identical to TRBD2. CDR1 is LNHNV and CDR2 is YYDKDF in the germline V gene (reference sequence). CDR3 length: 18 residues. V dropped 0 bases and J dropped 3; count of bases not matched to a gene: 11. The CDR3 protein is CATSRDPPGLVLYNEQFF. In DNA form, the CDR3 reads TGTGCCACCAGCAGAGATCCCCCCGGACTAGTCCTCTACAATGAGCAGTTCTTC.

The rearrangement uses TRBV4-2 and TRBJ2-3; TRBD2 agrees at 11 bases. V lost 1 base to trimming and J lost 3 bases; unmatched junction nucleotides: 9. The CDR3 length is 18 residues. Germline V gene data show CDR1 as LGHNA and CDR2 as YNFKEQ. Here the CDR3 reads CASSQVGGTSGGTDTQYF. CDR3 DNA sequence: TGTGCCAGCAGCCAAGTCGGTGGGACTAGCGGTGGGACAGATACGCAGTATTTT.

Only a few counts were recorded for this clone. This chain links TRBV7-6 with TRBJ2-2; D not certain. Between the trimmed V and J ends, which lost 1 base and 6 bases, there was a span of 21 bases. The V gene's germline CDR1 is SGHVS and CDR2 FNYEAQ. The CDR3 length is 18 residues. The DNA for the CDR3 is TGTGCCAGCAGCTTAGTTTTCTTGTCTTCGGGTTCGGCCGGGGAGCTGTTTTTT. It encodes CASSLVFLSSGSAGELFF.

This clone was recorded a few times. DNA for the CDR3: TGTGCCAGCAGCTCAGCTTTCGCCCTCTATGGCTACACCTTC. It specifies CASSSAFALYGYTF. J is TRBJ1-2 and V is TRBV5-4, with D uncertain. The CDR3 spans 14 residues. V lost 3 bases and J lost 4, with 13 bases in between. The germline V gene has CDR1 SGHNT and CDR2 YYREEE (reference sequence).

The rearrangement uses TRBV5-1 and TRBJ1-4, with TRBD1 identical over 8 bases. Germline CDR1 and CDR2: SGHRS and YFSETQ. The trim removed 2 bases at V and 6 bases at J, leaving 3 bases unmatched. The CDR3 totals 14 residues. CDR3 in DNA: TGCGCCAGCAGCTTAGAGACAGGGGATGAAAAACTGTTTTTT. It translates to CASSLETGDEKLFF.

The chain recombines TRBV6-5 with TRBJ2-3; the D gene could be TRBD1 or TRBD2 (5 bases each). V lost 7 bases to trimming and J lost 2 bases, with 13 bases between them. CDR1 and CDR2 from the germline V gene are MNHEY and SVGAGI. This CDR3 contains 14 residues. The CDR3: CASTERDATDTQYF. The CDR3 bases are TGTGCCAGCACCGAGAGGGACGCCACAGATACGCAGTATTTT.

V usage is TRBV4-2 and J usage is TRBJ2-5, with 14 bases fitting TRBD2. CDR3 length: 18 residues. Trimming removed 2 bases from V and 5 bases from J; junction bases left unmatched: 10. Germline CDR1 reads LGHNA; CDR2 reads YNFKEQ. CDR3 DNA: TGTGCCAGCAGCCAAAGTGGCCGGACTAGCGGGGGGAGGGAGACCCAGTACTTC. Translation: CASSQSGRTSGGRETQYF.

This clone was detected a few times. The chain is built from TRBV2 and TRBJ1-4; TRBD1 might be the D (5 bases). In germline, CDR1 is SNHLY, CDR2 FYNNEI. Trimming removed 8 bases from V and 3 bases from J, with 10 bases in between. This CDR3 is 13 amino acids long. The chain's CDR3 is CASGGIANEKLFF. In DNA form, the CDR3 reads TGTGCCAGCGGGGGAATCGCTAATGAAAAACTGTTTTTT. The variable domain in full, with the rest retrieved from reference TRBV2 and TRBJ1-4, is EPEVTQTPSHQVTQMGQEVILRCVPISNHLYFYWYRQILGQKVEFLVSFYNNEISEKSEIFDDQFSVERPDGSNFTLKIRSTKLEDSAMYFCASGGIANEKLFFGSGTQLSVL.

V gene TRBV6-6 combines with J gene TRBJ1-6; D perhaps matches TRBD1 (5 bases). V was clipped by 4 bases and J by 5 bases, with 15 bases between them. In germline, CDR1 is MNHNY, CDR2 SVGAGI (reference sequence). This CDR3 is 16 amino acids long. CDR3 DNA: TGTGCCAGCAGTTCGATTCAGGGACTCAATAATTCACCCCTCCACTTT. Amino acid sequence: CASSSIQGLNNSPLHF.

The gene calls are TRBV6-1 and TRBJ1-3; TRBD1 matches at 8 bases. CDR3 size: 14 residues. The V gene's germline CDR1 is MNHNS and CDR2 SASEGT. V was clipped by 1 base and J by 8 bases; unmatched bases: 4. CDR3 amino acids: CASSEGTGIYTIYF. The DNA for the CDR3 is TGTGCCAGCAGTGAAGGGACAGGGATATACACCATATATTTT.